Reported below is one TCR beta chain. Additional DNA sequences in this sample encode the identical CDR3. The germline V and J ends were trimmed by 2 bases and 2 bases, with 6 bases remaining between them. Germline CDR1 is SNHLY and CDR2 is FYNNEI. The CDR3 totals 13 residues. For recovered donors of Cohort 3, there were two negative PCRs, clearance, or symptom resolution. This record belongs to a study of blood T cell repertoires in COVID-19. Using immunoSEQ multiplex PCR, the repertoire was profiled, and TCRdb retains in-frame clones only, with some absent. The sample comprises a few hundred thousand clones, more than 75% of which are singletons, and about a tenth rests with the top ten.

The TCR sequence derives from a woman aged 45-60 years who had recovered from COVID-19. Sequenced input: PBMCs or T cells enriched from blood (not recorded which). The chain links TRBV2 to TRBJ1-2; maybe TRBD1 (6 bases). The CDR3 loop reads CASSEQGNYGYTF. CDR3 sequence (DNA): TGTGCCAGCAGTGAACAGGGGAACTATGGCTACACCTTC.